This T cell receptor beta chain was sequenced for a study of CD8 T cells in cerebrospinal fluid in Alzheimer's disease (TCRdb year 2020). About the full investigation: The study assessed CSF T cell clonal expansion with two single-cell approaches: plate-based nested PCR sequencing and droplet-based sequencing. The study examined whether cerebrospinal fluid from healthy elderly individuals and from patients with neurodegenerative disease contained clonally expanded T cells. A total of under 25 samples were covered by the CSF gene-expression analysis, which included Parkinson's disease patients. In the droplet-based CSF analysis comparing patients with controls, there were some ten healthy controls (about 11,000 cells) and some ten patients with MCI or Alzheimer's disease (approximately 9,800 cells).

All participants were free of acute infectious disease and in good physical condition. For droplet-based sequencing, live CSF cells were sorted with a live/dead marker. CSF was obtained by lumbar puncture, and immune cells were pelleted by centrifugation at 300g. CSF samples were checked for red blood cells, and any sample contaminated with blood was excluded. CSF cells were cryopreserved by placing the cells in freezing medium, freezing the cells overnight at -80 degrees C, and then storing the cells in liquid nitrogen. Before analysis, CSF samples had been stored for less than six months. Looking up the germline V gene yields CDR1 KGHSH and CDR2 LQKENI. The CDR3 runs 15 residues from the cysteine to the phenylalanine. The coding DNA is unavailable. Library creation used 10x single-cell sequencing. CSF cells were profiled with 10X Genomics single-cell V(D)J and 5' gene-expression libraries. An Illumina NextSeq550 was used to sequence CSF single-cell TCR libraries. In the original analysis: V(D)J reads were aligned to the vdj-GRCh38 alts ensemble 2.0.0 reference and processed with the Cell Ranger vdj pipeline. A clonotype was defined as a group of cell barcodes sharing the same set of productive CDR3 nucleotide sequences. To connect clonality with transcriptional profiles, clonotype information was added to the gene-expression metadata in Seurat v3.0. CSF cells with more than 1,800 genes, more than 7,500 UMIs or more than 10% mitochondrial reads were excluded. To find TCRs with known antigen specificity, CDR3-beta sequences were matched against VDJdb. Clone sharing was examined by network analysis using the R package qgraph, in which only TCRs with complete alpha and beta chains were included. The reads, reprocessed by TCRdb, yield one row per CDR3 protein sequence and no DNA. TCRdb, rather than the study authors, made the V and J calls. In this sample's table one finds about 690 distinct CDR3 sequences. 15% to 20% of the sample goes to the ten largest clones.

In the absence of a count, this clonotype is rated medium-sized (0.01 to 0.1%) from its frequency. Its specific antigen is unknown. Study-wide conclusions, independent of this receptor: It was cautioned by the authors that a causal link between EBV and Alzheimer's disease is not established by the detection of EBV-specific TCRs in CSF. In pooled data, a highly expanded clone (at least 3% of TCRs) was found in 1 of 10 healthy subjects versus 4 of 6 Alzheimer's patients. Only samples with detectable clones (11 healthy, 5 MCI, 5 AD, 6 PD) were included in the overall clonality comparison. In patients with MCI or Alzheimer's disease, the biggest CSF clone accounted for a larger percentage of TCRs than in controls. The EBV-specific clones were neither the most highly expanded clones nor enriched among patients.

The sample comprised cerebrospinal fluid. The chain uses TRBV18 and TRBJ1-5. This clonotype was sampled from a human donor in good health. The CDR3 protein sequence reads: CASSPSMGGNQPQHF.